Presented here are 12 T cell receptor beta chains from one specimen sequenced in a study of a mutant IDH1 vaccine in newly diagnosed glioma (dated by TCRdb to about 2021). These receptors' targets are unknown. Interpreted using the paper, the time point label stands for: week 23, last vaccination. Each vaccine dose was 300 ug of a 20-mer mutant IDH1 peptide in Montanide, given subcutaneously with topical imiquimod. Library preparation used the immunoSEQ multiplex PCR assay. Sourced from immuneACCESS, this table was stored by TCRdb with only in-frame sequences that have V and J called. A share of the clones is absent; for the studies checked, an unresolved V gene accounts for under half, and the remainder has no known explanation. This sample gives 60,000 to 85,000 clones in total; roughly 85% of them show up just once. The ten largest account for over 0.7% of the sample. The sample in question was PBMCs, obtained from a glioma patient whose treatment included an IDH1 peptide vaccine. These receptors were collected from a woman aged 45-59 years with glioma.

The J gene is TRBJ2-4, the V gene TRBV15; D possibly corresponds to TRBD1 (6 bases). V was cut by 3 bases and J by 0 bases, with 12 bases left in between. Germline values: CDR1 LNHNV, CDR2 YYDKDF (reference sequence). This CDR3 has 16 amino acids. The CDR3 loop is CATSRGAAVAKNIQYF. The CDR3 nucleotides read TGTGCCACCAGCAGGGGGGCAGCCGTAGCCAAAAACATTCAGTACTTC.

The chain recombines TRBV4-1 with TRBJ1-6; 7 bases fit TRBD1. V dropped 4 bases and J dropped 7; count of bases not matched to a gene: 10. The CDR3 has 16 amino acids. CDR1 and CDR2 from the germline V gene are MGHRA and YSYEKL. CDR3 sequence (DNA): TGCGCCAGCAGCCCGCGAAACAGGGGAGCGAATTCACCCCTCCACTTT. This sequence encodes CASSPRNRGANSPLHF.

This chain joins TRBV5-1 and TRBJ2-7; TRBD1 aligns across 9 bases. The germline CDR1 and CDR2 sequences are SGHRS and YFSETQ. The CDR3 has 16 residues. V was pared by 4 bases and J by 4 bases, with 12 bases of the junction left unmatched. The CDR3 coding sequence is TGCGCCAGCAGCCTTACAGGGGACAGGGCACGGTACGAGCAGTACTTC. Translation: CASSLTGDRARYEQYF.

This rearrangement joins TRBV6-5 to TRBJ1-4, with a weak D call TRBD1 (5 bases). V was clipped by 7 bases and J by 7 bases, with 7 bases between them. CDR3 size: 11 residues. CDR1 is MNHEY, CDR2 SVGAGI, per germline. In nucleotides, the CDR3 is TGTGCCAGCAACCAGGGTGAAAAACTGTTTTTT. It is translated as CASNQGEKLFF.

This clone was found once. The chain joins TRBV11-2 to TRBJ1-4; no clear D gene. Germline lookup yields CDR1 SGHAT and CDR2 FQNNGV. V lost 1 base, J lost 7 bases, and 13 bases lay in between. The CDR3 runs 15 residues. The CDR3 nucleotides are TGTGCCAGCAGCTTAGTTTCCGGGTTCGGTGAAAAACTGTTTTTT. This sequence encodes CASSLVSGFGEKLFF.

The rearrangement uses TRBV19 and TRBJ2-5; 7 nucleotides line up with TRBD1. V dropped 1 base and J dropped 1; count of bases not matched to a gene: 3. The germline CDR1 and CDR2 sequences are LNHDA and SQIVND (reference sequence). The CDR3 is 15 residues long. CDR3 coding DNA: TGTGCCAGTAGTATAGCGGACAGGACCCAAGAGACCCAGTACTTC. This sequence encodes CASSIADRTQETQYF.

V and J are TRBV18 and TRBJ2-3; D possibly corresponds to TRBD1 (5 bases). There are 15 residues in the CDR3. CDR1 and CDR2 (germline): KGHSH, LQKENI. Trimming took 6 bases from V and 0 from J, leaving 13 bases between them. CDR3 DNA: TGTGCCAGCTCGCACAGGAGCAGTAGCACAGATACGCAGTATTTT. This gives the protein CASSHRSSSTDTQYF.

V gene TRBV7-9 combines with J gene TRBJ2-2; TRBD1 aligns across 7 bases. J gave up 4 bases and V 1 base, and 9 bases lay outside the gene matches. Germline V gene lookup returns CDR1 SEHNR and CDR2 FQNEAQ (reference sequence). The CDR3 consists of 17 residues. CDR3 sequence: CASSLGFRQGRTGELFF. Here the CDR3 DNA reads TGTGCCAGCAGCTTAGGATTTCGACAGGGACGCACCGGGGAGCTGTTTTTT.

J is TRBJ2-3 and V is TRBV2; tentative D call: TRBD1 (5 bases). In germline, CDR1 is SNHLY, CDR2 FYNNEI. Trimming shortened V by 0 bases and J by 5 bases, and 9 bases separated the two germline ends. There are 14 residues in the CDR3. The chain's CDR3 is CASSEAGAEDTQYF. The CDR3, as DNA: TGTGCCAGCAGTGAAGCAGGGGCGGAAGATACGCAGTATTTT.

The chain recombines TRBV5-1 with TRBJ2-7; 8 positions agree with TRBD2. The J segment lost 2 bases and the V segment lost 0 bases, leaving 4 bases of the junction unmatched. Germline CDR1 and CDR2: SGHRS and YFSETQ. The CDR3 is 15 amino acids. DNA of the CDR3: TGCGCCAGCAGCTTGGTAGCGGGGAACGCCTACGAGCAGTACTTC. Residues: CASSLVAGNAYEQYF.

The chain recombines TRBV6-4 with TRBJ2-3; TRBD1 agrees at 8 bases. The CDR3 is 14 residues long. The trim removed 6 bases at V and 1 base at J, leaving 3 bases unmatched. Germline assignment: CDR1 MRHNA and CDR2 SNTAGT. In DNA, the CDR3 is TGTGCCAGCAGCGGACAGGGTGGCACAGATACGCAGTATTTT. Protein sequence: CASSGQGGTDTQYF.

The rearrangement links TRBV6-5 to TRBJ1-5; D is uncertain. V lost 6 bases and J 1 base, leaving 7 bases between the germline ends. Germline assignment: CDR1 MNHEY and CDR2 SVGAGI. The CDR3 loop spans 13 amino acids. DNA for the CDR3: TGTGCCAGCAGGGGAGGGAGCAATCAGCCCCAGCATTTT. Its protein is CASRGGSNQPQHF.